This record concerns one T cell receptor (beta chain) sequence. These data originate in a study of T cell repertoires in cytomegalovirus infection. CDR3 length: 17 amino acids. Germline V gene data show CDR1 as SGHDN and CDR2 as FVKESK. The V and J ends lost 5 bases and 0 bases respectively, with 19 bases between them. One entry per CDR3 protein results from TCRdb running MiXCR on the reads. The sample yields roughly 280,000 distinct CDR3 sequences, roughly 13% seen once. The source material was PBMCs. The chain links TRBV14 to TRBJ1-2, with D tentatively TRBD1 (5 bases). The sequence derives from a human donor in good health (CMV status not recorded). Some clones in this sample may be carry-over from other donors' samples. The CDR3 reads CASSYGTSFSANYGYTF. CDR3 DNA sequence: TGTGCCAGCAGCTACGGGACGTCATTTTCAGCTAACTATGGCTACACCTTC.